Sequencing of this T cell receptor beta chain was carried out in a study of OX40 agonist ivuxolimab in advanced cancers. Study as a whole: Two patients with cutaneous melanoma and one with hepatocellular carcinoma, three in total, showed partial responses.

Profiled with immunoSEQ multiplex PCR; TCRdb holds only in-frame clones, not every one. The repertoire has more than 30,000 clones, about 88% of them found once; the top ten carry less than 5%. CDR1 is MDHEN and CDR2 is SYDVKM in the germline V gene. Trimming shortened V by 5 bases and J by 0 bases, and 14 bases separated the two germline ends. The length of the CDR3 is 16 residues. Patients were excluded for autoimmune disease history or systemic immunosuppression. The chain joins TRBV28 to TRBJ2-1; D is possibly TRBD2 (6 bases). The TCR sequence derives from an adult with an advanced solid tumor such as melanoma, head and neck, liver or kidney cancer. The sample in question was CD4+ or CD8+ T cells sorted from blood, obtained in a trial of the OX40 agonist ivuxolimab. The CDR3 sequence: CASSRVAASSYNEQFF. The CDR3 region has the DNA TGTGCCAGCAGTCGGGTAGCGGCAAGCTCCTACAATGAGCAGTTCTTC.